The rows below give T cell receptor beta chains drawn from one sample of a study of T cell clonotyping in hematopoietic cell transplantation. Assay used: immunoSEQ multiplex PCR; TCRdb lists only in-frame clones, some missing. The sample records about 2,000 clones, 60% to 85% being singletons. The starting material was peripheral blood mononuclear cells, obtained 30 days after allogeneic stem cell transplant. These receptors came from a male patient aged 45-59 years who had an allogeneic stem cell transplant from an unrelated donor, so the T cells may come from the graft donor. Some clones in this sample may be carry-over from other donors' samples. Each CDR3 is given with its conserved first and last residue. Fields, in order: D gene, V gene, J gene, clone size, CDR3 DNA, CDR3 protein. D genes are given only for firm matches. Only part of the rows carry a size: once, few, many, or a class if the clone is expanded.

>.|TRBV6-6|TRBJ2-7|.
TGTGCCAGCAGTTACTCATGGAGTTACGAGCAGTACTTC
CASSYSWSYEQYF
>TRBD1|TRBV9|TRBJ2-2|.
TGTGCCAGCAGCGTAGAAACAGGGGGCACCGGGGAGCTGTTTTTT
CASSVETGGTGELFF
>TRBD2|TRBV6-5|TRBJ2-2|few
TGTGCCAGCAGTTACTCGCCAGCGGGAGTCACCGGGGAGCTGTTTTTT
CASSYSPAGVTGELFF
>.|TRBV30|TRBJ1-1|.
TGTGCCTGGAGTGTACTTTTGCGGGGAACTGAAGCTTTCTTT
CAWSVLLRGTEAFF
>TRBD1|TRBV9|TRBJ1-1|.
TGTGCCAGCAGCGTTTGGACAGGGGGCGCGAACACTGAAGCTTTCTTT
CASSVWTGGANTEAFF
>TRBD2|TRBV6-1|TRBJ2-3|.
TGTGCCAGCAGTCCCAAATGGGGAGGGGAGGATACGCAGTATTTT
CASSPKWGGEDTQYF
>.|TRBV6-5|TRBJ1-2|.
TGTGCCAGCAGCTTGGGGGGGGATGGCTACACCTTC
CASSLGGDGYTF
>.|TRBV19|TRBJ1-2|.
TGTGCCAGTACCCCCCAGGGTGGGTACTATGGCTACACCTTC
CASTPQGGYYGYTF
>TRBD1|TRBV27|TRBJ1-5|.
TGTGCCAGCAGTTTAGGGACAGGGGGAGGCAATCAGCCCCAGCATTTT
CASSLGTGGGNQPQHF
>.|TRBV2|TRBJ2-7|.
TGTGCCACGTCGACCGATAGCTCCTACGAGCAGTACTTC
CATSTDSSYEQYF
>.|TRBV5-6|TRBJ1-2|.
TGTGCCAGCAGCTTGGCGGGACGAAACTATGGCTACACCTTC
CASSLAGRNYGYTF
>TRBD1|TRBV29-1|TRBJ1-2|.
TGCAGCGTTGGGGCAGGGGGCAACTATGGCTACACCTTC
CSVGAGGNYGYTF
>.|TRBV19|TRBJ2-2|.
TGTGCCAGTAGTCCACATGGTCACACCGGGGAGCTGTTTTTT
CASSPHGHTGELFF
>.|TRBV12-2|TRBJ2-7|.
TGTGCAAGTCGCCCCCCCTCGTGGCAGTACTTC
CASRPPSWQYF
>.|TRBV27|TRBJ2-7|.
TGTGCCAGCAGTTTAGCGTACGGGGGCCTTAGCTCCTACGAGCAGTACTTC
CASSLAYGGLSSYEQYF
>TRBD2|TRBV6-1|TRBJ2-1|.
TGTGCCAGCAATACCGGGGGACTAGCGGTGGGACCCCAGTTCTTC
CASNTGGLAVGPQFF
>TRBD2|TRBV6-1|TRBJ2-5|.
TGTGCCAGCAGTGAATTTAGCGGGGGCCAAGAGACCCAGTACTTC
CASSEFSGGQETQYF
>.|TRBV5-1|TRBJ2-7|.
TGCGCCAGCAGCTATGGATGGGGTAACGAGCAGTACTTC
CASSYGWGNEQYF
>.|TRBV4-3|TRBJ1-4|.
TGCGCCAGCAGCCAAGTGTTCGGGGGCGCGGAGTTAACTGAAAAACTGTTTTTT
CASSQVFGGAELTEKLFF
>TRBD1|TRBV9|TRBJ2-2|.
TGTGCCAGCAGCGTAGAGACAGGGGGCACCGGGGAGCTGTTTTTT
CASSVETGGTGELFF
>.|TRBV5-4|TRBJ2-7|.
TGTGCCAGTCAACAGGATCTGGGTGACGAGCAGTACTTC
CASQQDLGDEQYF
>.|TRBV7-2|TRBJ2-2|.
TGTGCCAGCCGCCGGGGGGCAACCGGGGAGCTGTTTTTT
CASRRGATGELFF
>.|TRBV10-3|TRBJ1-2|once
TGTGCCATCAGCGGGACACAGGAAAGAGAGTATGGCTACACCTTC
CAISGTQEREYGYTF
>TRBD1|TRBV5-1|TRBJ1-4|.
TGCGCCAGCAGCCCTGACAGGGGGGGGGCCCCGAATGAAAAACTGTTTTTT
CASSPDRGGAPNEKLFF
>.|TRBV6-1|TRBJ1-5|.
TGTGCCAGCAGTGAATGGGCGAATCAGCCCCAGCATTTT
CASSEWANQPQHF
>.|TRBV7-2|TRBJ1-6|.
TGTGCCAGCAGCTTAGAACAGGGAAGGGATTCACCCCTCCACTTT
CASSLEQGRDSPLHF
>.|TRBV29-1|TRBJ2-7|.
TGCAGCGTGCAGGACAGATACGAGCAGTACTTC
CSVQDRYEQYF
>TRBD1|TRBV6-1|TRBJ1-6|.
TGTGCCAGCAGGTCTTGGACAGGGGGAAATTCACCCCTCCACTTT
CASRSWTGGNSPLHF
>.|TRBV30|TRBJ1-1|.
TGTGCCTGGAGTGTACTAGCTGAAGCTTTCTTT
CAWSVLAEAFF
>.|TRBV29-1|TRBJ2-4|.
TGCAGCGTTGATGACAACAAAAACATTCAGTACTTC
CSVDDNKNIQYF
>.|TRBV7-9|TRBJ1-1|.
TGTGCCAGCAGTATCAACACTGAAGCTTTCTTT
CASSINTEAFF
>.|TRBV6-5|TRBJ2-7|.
TGTGCCAGCACCTCAAGTCCGACCTACGAGCAGTACTTC
CASTSSPTYEQYF
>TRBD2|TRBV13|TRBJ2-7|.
TGTGCCAGCAGCCCGGGACTAGCGGGAGCCGAGCAGTACTTC
CASSPGLAGAEQYF
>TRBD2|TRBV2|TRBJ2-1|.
TGTGCCAGCAGTGAAGGTAGGGGTAGCGGGAGCTCGAATGAGCAGTTCTTC
CASSEGRGSGSSNEQFF
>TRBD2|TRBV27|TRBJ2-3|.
TGTGCCAGCAGGTCCCCAGCATCCGGGACTAGCGGGAGAATGGCAGATACGCAGTATTTT
CASRSPASGTSGRMADTQYF
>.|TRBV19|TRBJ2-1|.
TGTGCCACACGGAGGGGGAGCTCCTACAATGAGCAGTTCTTC
CATRRGSSYNEQFF
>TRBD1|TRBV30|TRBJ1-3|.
TGTGCCTGGAGTAAGGCAGGGGGCGCTTTTTCCGGAAACACCATATATTTT
CAWSKAGGAFSGNTIYF
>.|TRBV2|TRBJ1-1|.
TGTGCCAGCAGTCTACAGGGCGTTGGCACTGAAGCTTTCTTT
CASSLQGVGTEAFF
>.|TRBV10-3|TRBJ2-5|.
TGTGCCATCGGAGGTGGGGAGACCCAGTACTTC
CAIGGGETQYF
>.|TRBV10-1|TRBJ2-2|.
TGCGCCAGCAGTCCCCAGTTAGCCGGGGAGCTGTTTTTT
CASSPQLAGELFF
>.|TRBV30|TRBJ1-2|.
TGTGCCTGGAGCGCAATTATCCGGGGAGCCTATGGCTACACCTTC
CAWSAIIRGAYGYTF
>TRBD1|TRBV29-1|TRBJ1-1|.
TGCAGCTACACGCGGACAGGGCGCATGAACACTGAAGCTTTCTTT
CSYTRTGRMNTEAFF
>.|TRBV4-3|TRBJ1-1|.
TGCGCCAGCAGCCAAGATCTGTCAGAGGACACTGAAGCTTTCTTT
CASSQDLSEDTEAFF
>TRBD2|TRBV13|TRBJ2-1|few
TGTGCCAGCAGCGACCTAGCGGGTATGCTCGGTCGGCAGTTCTTC
CASSDLAGMLGRQFF
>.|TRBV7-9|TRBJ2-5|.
TGTGCCAGCAGCCTCGCGCTTGGGATGGAGACCCAGTACTTC
CASSLALGMETQYF
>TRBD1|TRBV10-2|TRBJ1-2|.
TGCGCCAGCAGTGGCCGTTGGACAGGGGCCAACTATGGCTACACCTTC
CASSGRWTGANYGYTF
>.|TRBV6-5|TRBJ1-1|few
TGTGCCAGCAGTTATGGGGTAGGCACTGAAGCTTTCTTT
CASSYGVGTEAFF
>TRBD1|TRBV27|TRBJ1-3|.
TGTGCCAGCAGTCTCAAGGGGGCTTCTGGAAACACCATATATTTT
CASSLKGASGNTIYF
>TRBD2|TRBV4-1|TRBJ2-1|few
TGCGCCAGCAGCCAAACATTGGGACTAGCGGGGGGCAATGAGCAGTTCTTC
CASSQTLGLAGGNEQFF
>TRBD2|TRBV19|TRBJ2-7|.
TGTGCCAGTAGTATAGCGGGGGGACTCCACTACGAGCAGTACTTC
CASSIAGGLHYEQYF
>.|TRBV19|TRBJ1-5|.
TGTGCCAGTAGGGGGGGACGGTATAGCAATCAGCCCCAGCATTTT
CASRGGRYSNQPQHF
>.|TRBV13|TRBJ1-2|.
TGTGCCAGCAGCTCGGACAGTATCTATGGCTACACCTTC
CASSSDSIYGYTF
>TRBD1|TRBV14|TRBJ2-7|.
TGTGCCAGCAGCCAAGGTCGGGGACAGGGGGCTTACGAGCAGTACTTC
CASSQGRGQGAYEQYF
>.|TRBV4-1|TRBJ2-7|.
TGCGCCAGCAGCCAAGGGAGTCACTACGAGCAGTACTTC
CASSQGSHYEQYF
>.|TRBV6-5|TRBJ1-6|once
TGTGCCAGCAGTTGGGGGCGAGGGGGAGAAAATTCACCCCTCCACTTT
CASSWGRGGENSPLHF
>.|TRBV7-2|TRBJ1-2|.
TGTGCCAGCAGCTTGGCCTTTCAAGCTAACTATGGCTACACCTTC
CASSLAFQANYGYTF
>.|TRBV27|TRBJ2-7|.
TGTGCCAGCAGTTTATTGGGCGCCCGGCGCGAGCAGTACTTC
CASSLLGARREQYF
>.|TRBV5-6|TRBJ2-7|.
TGTGCCAGCAGCTTAAGTCTCGGAGGCTACGAGCAGTACTTC
CASSLSLGGYEQYF
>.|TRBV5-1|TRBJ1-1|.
TGCGCCAGCAGCTTGGGACGGTTGAACACTGAAGCTTTCTTT
CASSLGRLNTEAFF